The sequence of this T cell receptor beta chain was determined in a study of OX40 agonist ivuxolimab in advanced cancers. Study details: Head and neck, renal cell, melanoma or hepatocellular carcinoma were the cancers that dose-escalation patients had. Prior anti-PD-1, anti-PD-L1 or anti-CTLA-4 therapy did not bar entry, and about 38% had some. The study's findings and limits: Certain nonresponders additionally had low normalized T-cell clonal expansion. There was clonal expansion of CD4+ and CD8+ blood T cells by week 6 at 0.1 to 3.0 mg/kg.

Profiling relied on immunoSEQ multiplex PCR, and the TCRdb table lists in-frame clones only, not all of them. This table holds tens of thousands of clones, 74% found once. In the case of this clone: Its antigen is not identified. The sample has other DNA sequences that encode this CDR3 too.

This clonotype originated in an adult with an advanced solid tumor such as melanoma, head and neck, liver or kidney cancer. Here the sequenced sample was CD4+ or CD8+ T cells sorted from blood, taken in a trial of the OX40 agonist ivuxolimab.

Here the CDR3 DNA reads TGTGCCAGCAGCCTCGGACTAGCAGAAGAGACCCAGTACTTC. Translation gives CASSLGLAEETQYF. V usage is TRBV9 and J usage is TRBJ2-5; 8 bases align to TRBD2. CDR3 length: 14 residues. Germline V CDR1 and CDR2: SGDLS, YYNGEE. The V segment lost 4 bases and the J segment 3 bases; nucleotides outside the gene matches: 5.